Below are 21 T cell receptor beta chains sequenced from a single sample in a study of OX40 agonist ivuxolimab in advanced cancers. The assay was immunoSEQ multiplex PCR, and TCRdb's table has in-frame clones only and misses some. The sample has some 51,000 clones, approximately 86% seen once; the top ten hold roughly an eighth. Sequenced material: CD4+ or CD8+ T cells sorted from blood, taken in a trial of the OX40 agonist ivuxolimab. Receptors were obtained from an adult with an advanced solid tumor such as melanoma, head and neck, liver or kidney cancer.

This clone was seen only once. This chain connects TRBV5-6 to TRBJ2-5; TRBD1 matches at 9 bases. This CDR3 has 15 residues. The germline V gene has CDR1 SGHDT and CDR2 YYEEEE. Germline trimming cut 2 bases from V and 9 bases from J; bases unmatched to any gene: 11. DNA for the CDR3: TGTGCCAGCAGCTTACCCGGGACAGGGAGAAGAGCCCAGTACTTC. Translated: CASSLPGTGRRAQYF.

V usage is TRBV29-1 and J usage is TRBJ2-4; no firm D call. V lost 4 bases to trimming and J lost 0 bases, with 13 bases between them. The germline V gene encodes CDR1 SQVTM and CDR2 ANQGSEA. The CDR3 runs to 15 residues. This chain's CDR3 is CSVAGSSLAKNIQYF. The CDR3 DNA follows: TGCAGCGTTGCCGGGTCCTCCTTAGCCAAAAACATTCAGTACTTC.

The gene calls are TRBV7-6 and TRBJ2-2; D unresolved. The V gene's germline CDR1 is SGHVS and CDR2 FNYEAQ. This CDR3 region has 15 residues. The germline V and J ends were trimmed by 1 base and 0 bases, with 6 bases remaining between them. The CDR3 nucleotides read TGTGCCAGCAGCTTAGGGGTTTCGAACACCGGGGAGCTGTTTTTT. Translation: CASSLGVSNTGELFF. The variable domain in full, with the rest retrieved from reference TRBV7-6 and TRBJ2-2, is GAGVSQSPRYKVTKRGQDVALRCDPISGHVSLYWYRQALGQGPEFLTYFNYEAQQDKSGLPNDRFSAERPEGSISTLTIQRTEQRDSAMYRCASSLGVSNTGELFFGEGSRLTVL.

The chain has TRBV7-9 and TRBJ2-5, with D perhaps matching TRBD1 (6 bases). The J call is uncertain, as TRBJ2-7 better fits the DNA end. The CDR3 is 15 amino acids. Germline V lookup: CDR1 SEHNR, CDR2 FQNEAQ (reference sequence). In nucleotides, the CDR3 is TGTGCCAGCAGCTTATTCGGACAGCTTGCCTACGAGCAGTACTTC. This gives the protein CASSLFGQLAYEQYF.

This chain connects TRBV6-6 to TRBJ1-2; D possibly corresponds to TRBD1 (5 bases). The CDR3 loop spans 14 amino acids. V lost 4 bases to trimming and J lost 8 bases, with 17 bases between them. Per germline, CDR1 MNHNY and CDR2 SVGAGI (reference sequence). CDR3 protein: CASSSGQGAPGYTF. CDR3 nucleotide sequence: TGTGCCAGCAGTTCGGGTCAGGGCGCTCCGGGCTACACCTTC.

Here the CDR3 DNA reads TGTGCCAGCAGTCCGGGACAGGGGTGGGAGACCCAGTACTTC. This translates into CASSPGQGWETQYF. The V and J genes are TRBV28 and TRBJ2-5, with 10 bases that match TRBD1. CDR1 MDHEN and CDR2 SYDVKM come from the germline V gene. There are 14 residues in the CDR3. With 5 bases clipped from V and 5 bases from J, the junction kept 5 bases outside the gene matches.

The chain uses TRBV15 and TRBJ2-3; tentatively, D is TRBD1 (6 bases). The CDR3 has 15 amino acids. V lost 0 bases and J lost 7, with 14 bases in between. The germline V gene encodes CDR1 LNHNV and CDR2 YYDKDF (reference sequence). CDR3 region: CATSRDMGQGNTQYF. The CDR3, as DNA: TGTGCCACCAGCAGAGACATGGGCCAGGGGAATACGCAGTATTTT.

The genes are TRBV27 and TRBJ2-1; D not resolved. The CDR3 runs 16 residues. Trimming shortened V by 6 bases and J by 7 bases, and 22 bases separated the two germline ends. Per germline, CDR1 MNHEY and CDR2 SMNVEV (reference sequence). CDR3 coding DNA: TGTGCCAGCAGGCCCCTCGTGGACGGGTATTCAAATGAGCAGTTCTTC. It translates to CASRPLVDGYSNEQFF.

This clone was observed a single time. The CDR3 region has the DNA TGTGCCAGCAGCCATAGCGGGAGGTCCTACAATGAGCAGTTCTTC. Protein: CASSHSGRSYNEQFF. V is TRBV5-4 and J is TRBJ2-1; 10 bases are shared with TRBD2. The CDR3 is 15 amino acids. The germline CDR1 and CDR2 sequences are SGHNT and YYREEE (reference sequence). After removal of 4 bases from V and 1 base from J, the junction contained 2 bases not matched to a gene.

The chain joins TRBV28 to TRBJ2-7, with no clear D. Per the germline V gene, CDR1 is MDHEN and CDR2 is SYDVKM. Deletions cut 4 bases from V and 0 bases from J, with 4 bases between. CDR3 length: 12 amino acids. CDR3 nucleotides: TGTGCCAGCAGTTGGAGCTCCTACGAGCAGTACTTC. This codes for CASSWSSYEQYF.

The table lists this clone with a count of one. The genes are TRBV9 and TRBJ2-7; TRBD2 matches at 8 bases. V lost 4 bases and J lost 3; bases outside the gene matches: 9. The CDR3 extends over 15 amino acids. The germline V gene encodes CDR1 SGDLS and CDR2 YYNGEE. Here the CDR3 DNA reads TGTGCCAGCAGCCCTGCTGAGGGACTAGTCTACGAGCAGTACTTC. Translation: CASSPAEGLVYEQYF.

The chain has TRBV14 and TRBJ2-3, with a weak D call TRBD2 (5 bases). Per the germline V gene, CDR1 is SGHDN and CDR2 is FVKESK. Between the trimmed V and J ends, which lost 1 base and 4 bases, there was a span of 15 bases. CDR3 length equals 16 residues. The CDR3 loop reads CASSQGLGGGADTQYF. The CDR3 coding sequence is TGTGCCAGCAGCCAAGGGCTAGGAGGAGGAGCAGATACGCAGTATTTT.

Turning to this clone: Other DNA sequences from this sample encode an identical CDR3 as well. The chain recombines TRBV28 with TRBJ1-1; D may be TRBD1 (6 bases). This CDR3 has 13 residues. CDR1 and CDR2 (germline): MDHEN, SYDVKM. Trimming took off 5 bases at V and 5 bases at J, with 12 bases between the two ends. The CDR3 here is CASSIQGVTEAFF. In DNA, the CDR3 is TGTGCCAGCAGTATACAGGGTGTAACTGAAGCTTTCTTT.

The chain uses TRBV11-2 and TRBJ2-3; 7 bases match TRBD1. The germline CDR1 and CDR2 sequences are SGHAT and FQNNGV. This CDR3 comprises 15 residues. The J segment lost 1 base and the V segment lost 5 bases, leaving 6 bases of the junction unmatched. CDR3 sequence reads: CASSPLGQRTDTQYF. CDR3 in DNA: TGTGCCAGCAGCCCATTGGGACAGCGCACAGATACGCAGTATTTT.

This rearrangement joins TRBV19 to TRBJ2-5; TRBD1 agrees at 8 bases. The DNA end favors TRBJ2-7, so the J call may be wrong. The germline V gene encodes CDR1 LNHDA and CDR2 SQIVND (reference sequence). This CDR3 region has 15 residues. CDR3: CASSPRQGPGTEQYF. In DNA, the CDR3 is TGTGCCAGTAGCCCAAGACAGGGGCCGGGTACCGAGCAGTACTTC.

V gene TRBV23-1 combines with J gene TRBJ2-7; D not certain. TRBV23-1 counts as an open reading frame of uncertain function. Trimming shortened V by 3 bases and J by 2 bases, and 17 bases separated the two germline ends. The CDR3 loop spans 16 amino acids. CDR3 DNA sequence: TGCGCCAGCAGTCATATATGTCACCGGACCCCCTACGAGCAGTACTTC. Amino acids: CASSHICHRTPYEQYF.

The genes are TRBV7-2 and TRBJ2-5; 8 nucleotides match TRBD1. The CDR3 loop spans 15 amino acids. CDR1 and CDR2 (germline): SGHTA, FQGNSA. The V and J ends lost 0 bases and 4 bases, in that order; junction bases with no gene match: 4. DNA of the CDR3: TGTGCCAGCAGCTTAGCGCTCAGGGGGCGAGAGACCCAGTACTTC. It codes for CASSLALRGRETQYF.

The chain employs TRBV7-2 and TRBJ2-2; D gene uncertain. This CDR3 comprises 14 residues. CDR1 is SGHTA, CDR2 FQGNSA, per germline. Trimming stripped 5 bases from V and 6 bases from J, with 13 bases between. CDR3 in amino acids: CASSRAGQAGELFF. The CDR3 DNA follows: TGTGCCAGCAGCAGAGCTGGGCAGGCCGGGGAGCTGTTTTTT.

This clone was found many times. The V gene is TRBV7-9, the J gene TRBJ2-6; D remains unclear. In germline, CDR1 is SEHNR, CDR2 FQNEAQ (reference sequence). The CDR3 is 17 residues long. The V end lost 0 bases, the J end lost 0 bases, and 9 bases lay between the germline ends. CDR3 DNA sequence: TGTGCCAGCAGCTTAGCCTCTGGGCGCTCTGGGGCCAACGTCCTGACTTTC. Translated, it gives CASSLASGRSGANVLTF.

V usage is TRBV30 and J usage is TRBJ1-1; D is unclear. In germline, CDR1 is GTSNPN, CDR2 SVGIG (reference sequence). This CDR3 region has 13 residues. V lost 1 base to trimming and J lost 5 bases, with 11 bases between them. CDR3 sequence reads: CAWSEELITEAFF. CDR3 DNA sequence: TGTGCCTGGAGTGAAGAATTGATTACTGAAGCTTTCTTT.

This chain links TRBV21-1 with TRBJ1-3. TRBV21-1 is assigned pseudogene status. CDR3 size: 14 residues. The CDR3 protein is CASSTDSLGNTIYF. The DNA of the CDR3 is TGTGCCAGCAGCACAGACTCGCTCGGAAACACCATATATTTT.